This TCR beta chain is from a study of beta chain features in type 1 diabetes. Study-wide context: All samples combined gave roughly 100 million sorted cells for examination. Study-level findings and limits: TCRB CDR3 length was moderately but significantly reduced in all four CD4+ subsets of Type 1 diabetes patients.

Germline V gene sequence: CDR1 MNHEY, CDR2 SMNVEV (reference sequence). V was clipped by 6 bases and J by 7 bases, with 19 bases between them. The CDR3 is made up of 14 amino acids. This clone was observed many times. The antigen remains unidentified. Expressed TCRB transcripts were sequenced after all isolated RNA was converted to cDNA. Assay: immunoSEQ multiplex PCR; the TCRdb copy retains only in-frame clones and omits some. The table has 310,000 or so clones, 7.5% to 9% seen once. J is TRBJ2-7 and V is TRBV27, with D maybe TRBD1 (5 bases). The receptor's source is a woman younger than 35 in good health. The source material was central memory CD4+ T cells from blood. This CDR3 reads CASRPTPGYGEQYF. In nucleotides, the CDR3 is TGTGCCAGCAGGCCTACCCCAGGGTATGGGGAGCAGTACTTC.